One and the same sample provided the 10 T cell receptor beta chains below, sequenced in a study of Tregs in tolerant kidney transplant recipients (dated by TCRdb to the late 2010s). The library was built by means of the immunoSEQ multiplex PCR assay. The table comes from immuneACCESS by way of TCRdb, which keeps in-frame sequences with V and J called. Part of the clones is missing from these tables; in studies checked, under half for an unresolved V gene and the rest for unknown reasons. This sample is represented by 60,000 to 70,000 clones; over 85% of them were singletons. Roughly 11% of the sample is held by the ten biggest clonotypes. The sample's time point label is to be understood as: blood sample drawn before combined kidney and bone marrow transplant. The input for sequencing was CD8+ T cells from blood, taken before the transplant. The receptors here all came from a human donor who received a combined kidney and bone marrow transplant.

Notes on this clone: A read error may produce the germline difference seen at one junction end. CDR3 residues: CATSRDTSSHQPQHF. The CDR3, as DNA: TGTGCCACCAGCAGAGATACGAGTAGCCATCAGCCCCAGCATTTT. The chain couples TRBV15 to TRBJ1-5, with D unresolved. The CDR3 loop spans 15 amino acids. Germline CDR1 is LNHNV and CDR2 is YYDKDF (reference sequence). The full variable domain, its missing parts supplied by reference TRBV15 and TRBJ1-5, is DAMVIQNPRYQVTQFGKPVTLSCSQTLNHNVMYWYQQKSSQAPKLLFHYYDKDFNNEADTPDNFQSRRPNTSFCFLDIRSPGLGDTAMYLCATSRDTSSHQPQHFGDGTRLSIL.

The rearrangement uses TRBV30 and TRBJ1-4; 7 bases line up with TRBD1. Trimming at V came to 0 bases and at J to 5 bases, leaving 6 bases not matched to a gene. Germline V CDR1 and CDR2: GTSNPN, SVGIG (reference sequence). The CDR3 spans 15 residues. CDR3 loop: CAWSVSGGVNEKLFF. CDR3 nucleotides: TGTGCCTGGAGTGTTTCAGGGGGAGTGAATGAAAAACTGTTTTTT.

V gene TRBV6-6 combines with J gene TRBJ2-1; 7 bases match TRBD2. Trimming removed 2 bases from V and 9 bases from J; junction bases left unmatched: 13. Germline-derived CDR1 and CDR2 are MNHNY and SVGAGI (reference sequence). This CDR3 region has 16 residues. CDR3 in DNA: TGTGCCAGCAGTTACGATCTAGTGGGAGGGCGCTTTGAGCAGTTCTTC. The encoded protein is CASSYDLVGGRFEQFF.

The chain recombines TRBV7-8 with TRBJ2-7; 9 bases fit TRBD2. The CDR3 has 16 amino acids. Germline loops: CDR1 SGHVS, CDR2 FQNEAQ. V dropped 2 bases and J dropped 5; count of bases not matched to a gene: 10. This CDR3 reads CASSLPLAGLGNEQYF. The DNA of the CDR3 is TGTGCCAGCAGCTTACCCCTAGCGGGATTGGGAAACGAGCAGTACTTC. The variable domain in full, completed from reference TRBV7-8 and TRBJ2-7, reads GAGVSQSPRYKVAKRGQDVALRCDPISGHVSLFWYQQALGQGPEFLTYFQNEAQLDKSGLPSDRFFAERPEGSVSTLKIQRTQQEDSAVYLCASSLPLAGLGNEQYFGPGTRLTVT.

The chain employs TRBV27 and TRBJ2-3, with D possibly matching TRBD1 (5 bases). The CDR3 is 15 amino acids. CDR1 is MNHEY, CDR2 SMNVEV, per germline (reference sequence). Trimming cost V 5 bases and J 0 bases, with 12 bases left between them. The CDR3 protein is CASSSPQGSTDTQYF. CDR3 nucleotides: TGTGCCAGCAGTAGTCCCCAGGGTAGCACAGATACGCAGTATTTT.

The chain uses TRBV20-1 and TRBJ2-1, with a weak D call TRBD2 (6 bases). Germline-derived CDR1 and CDR2 are DFQATT and SNEGSKA (reference sequence). The CDR3 is 11 amino acids. V was shortened by 8 bases and J by 5 bases, with 10 bases between the two germline ends. The CDR3 loop reads CSMGEDNEQFF. CDR3 nucleotide sequence: TGCAGTATGGGGGAGGACAATGAGCAGTTCTTC.

This chain joins TRBV27 and TRBJ2-7, with TRBD2 matching over 8 bases. The CDR3 is made up of 15 amino acids. The ends lost 3 bases at V and 5 bases at J; junction bases unmatched: 9. CDR1 is MNHEY, CDR2 SMNVEV, per germline (reference sequence). The CDR3 DNA is TGTGCCAGCAGTTTCCCGGGACTAGGGGTCCACGAGCAGTACTTC. Protein: CASSFPGLGVHEQYF.

The chain uses TRBV10-3 and TRBJ2-3; TRBD1 aligns across 9 bases. The germline V gene has CDR1 ENHRY and CDR2 SYGVKD. V was clipped by 0 bases and J by 1 base; unmatched bases: 8. The CDR3 sequence is 18 residues long. CDR3 coding DNA: TGTGCCATCAGTGAGTCGGGACAGGGACCTTTTGGCACAGATACGCAGTATTTT. This sequence encodes CAISESGQGPFGTDTQYF.

This chain connects TRBV4-1 to TRBJ1-1; possible D gene TRBD1, 6 bases. Germline-derived CDR1 and CDR2 are MGHRA and YSYEKL. V was shortened by 4 bases and J by 6 bases, with 15 bases between the two germline ends. This CDR3 is built from 14 residues. The CDR3 nucleotides read TGCGCCAGCAGCCTTTCCGCGGGGGCAGCTGAAGCTTTCTTT. As protein: CASSLSAGAAEAFF.

This chain connects TRBV19 to TRBJ1-4; unclear D gene. V lost 6 bases and J lost 0, with 8 bases in between. This CDR3 comprises 14 residues. From germline, CDR1 is LNHDA and CDR2 SQIVND (reference sequence). The CDR3 protein is CASREGATNEKLFF. For the CDR3, the DNA is TGTGCCAGTAGGGAGGGCGCAACTAATGAAAAACTGTTTTTT.